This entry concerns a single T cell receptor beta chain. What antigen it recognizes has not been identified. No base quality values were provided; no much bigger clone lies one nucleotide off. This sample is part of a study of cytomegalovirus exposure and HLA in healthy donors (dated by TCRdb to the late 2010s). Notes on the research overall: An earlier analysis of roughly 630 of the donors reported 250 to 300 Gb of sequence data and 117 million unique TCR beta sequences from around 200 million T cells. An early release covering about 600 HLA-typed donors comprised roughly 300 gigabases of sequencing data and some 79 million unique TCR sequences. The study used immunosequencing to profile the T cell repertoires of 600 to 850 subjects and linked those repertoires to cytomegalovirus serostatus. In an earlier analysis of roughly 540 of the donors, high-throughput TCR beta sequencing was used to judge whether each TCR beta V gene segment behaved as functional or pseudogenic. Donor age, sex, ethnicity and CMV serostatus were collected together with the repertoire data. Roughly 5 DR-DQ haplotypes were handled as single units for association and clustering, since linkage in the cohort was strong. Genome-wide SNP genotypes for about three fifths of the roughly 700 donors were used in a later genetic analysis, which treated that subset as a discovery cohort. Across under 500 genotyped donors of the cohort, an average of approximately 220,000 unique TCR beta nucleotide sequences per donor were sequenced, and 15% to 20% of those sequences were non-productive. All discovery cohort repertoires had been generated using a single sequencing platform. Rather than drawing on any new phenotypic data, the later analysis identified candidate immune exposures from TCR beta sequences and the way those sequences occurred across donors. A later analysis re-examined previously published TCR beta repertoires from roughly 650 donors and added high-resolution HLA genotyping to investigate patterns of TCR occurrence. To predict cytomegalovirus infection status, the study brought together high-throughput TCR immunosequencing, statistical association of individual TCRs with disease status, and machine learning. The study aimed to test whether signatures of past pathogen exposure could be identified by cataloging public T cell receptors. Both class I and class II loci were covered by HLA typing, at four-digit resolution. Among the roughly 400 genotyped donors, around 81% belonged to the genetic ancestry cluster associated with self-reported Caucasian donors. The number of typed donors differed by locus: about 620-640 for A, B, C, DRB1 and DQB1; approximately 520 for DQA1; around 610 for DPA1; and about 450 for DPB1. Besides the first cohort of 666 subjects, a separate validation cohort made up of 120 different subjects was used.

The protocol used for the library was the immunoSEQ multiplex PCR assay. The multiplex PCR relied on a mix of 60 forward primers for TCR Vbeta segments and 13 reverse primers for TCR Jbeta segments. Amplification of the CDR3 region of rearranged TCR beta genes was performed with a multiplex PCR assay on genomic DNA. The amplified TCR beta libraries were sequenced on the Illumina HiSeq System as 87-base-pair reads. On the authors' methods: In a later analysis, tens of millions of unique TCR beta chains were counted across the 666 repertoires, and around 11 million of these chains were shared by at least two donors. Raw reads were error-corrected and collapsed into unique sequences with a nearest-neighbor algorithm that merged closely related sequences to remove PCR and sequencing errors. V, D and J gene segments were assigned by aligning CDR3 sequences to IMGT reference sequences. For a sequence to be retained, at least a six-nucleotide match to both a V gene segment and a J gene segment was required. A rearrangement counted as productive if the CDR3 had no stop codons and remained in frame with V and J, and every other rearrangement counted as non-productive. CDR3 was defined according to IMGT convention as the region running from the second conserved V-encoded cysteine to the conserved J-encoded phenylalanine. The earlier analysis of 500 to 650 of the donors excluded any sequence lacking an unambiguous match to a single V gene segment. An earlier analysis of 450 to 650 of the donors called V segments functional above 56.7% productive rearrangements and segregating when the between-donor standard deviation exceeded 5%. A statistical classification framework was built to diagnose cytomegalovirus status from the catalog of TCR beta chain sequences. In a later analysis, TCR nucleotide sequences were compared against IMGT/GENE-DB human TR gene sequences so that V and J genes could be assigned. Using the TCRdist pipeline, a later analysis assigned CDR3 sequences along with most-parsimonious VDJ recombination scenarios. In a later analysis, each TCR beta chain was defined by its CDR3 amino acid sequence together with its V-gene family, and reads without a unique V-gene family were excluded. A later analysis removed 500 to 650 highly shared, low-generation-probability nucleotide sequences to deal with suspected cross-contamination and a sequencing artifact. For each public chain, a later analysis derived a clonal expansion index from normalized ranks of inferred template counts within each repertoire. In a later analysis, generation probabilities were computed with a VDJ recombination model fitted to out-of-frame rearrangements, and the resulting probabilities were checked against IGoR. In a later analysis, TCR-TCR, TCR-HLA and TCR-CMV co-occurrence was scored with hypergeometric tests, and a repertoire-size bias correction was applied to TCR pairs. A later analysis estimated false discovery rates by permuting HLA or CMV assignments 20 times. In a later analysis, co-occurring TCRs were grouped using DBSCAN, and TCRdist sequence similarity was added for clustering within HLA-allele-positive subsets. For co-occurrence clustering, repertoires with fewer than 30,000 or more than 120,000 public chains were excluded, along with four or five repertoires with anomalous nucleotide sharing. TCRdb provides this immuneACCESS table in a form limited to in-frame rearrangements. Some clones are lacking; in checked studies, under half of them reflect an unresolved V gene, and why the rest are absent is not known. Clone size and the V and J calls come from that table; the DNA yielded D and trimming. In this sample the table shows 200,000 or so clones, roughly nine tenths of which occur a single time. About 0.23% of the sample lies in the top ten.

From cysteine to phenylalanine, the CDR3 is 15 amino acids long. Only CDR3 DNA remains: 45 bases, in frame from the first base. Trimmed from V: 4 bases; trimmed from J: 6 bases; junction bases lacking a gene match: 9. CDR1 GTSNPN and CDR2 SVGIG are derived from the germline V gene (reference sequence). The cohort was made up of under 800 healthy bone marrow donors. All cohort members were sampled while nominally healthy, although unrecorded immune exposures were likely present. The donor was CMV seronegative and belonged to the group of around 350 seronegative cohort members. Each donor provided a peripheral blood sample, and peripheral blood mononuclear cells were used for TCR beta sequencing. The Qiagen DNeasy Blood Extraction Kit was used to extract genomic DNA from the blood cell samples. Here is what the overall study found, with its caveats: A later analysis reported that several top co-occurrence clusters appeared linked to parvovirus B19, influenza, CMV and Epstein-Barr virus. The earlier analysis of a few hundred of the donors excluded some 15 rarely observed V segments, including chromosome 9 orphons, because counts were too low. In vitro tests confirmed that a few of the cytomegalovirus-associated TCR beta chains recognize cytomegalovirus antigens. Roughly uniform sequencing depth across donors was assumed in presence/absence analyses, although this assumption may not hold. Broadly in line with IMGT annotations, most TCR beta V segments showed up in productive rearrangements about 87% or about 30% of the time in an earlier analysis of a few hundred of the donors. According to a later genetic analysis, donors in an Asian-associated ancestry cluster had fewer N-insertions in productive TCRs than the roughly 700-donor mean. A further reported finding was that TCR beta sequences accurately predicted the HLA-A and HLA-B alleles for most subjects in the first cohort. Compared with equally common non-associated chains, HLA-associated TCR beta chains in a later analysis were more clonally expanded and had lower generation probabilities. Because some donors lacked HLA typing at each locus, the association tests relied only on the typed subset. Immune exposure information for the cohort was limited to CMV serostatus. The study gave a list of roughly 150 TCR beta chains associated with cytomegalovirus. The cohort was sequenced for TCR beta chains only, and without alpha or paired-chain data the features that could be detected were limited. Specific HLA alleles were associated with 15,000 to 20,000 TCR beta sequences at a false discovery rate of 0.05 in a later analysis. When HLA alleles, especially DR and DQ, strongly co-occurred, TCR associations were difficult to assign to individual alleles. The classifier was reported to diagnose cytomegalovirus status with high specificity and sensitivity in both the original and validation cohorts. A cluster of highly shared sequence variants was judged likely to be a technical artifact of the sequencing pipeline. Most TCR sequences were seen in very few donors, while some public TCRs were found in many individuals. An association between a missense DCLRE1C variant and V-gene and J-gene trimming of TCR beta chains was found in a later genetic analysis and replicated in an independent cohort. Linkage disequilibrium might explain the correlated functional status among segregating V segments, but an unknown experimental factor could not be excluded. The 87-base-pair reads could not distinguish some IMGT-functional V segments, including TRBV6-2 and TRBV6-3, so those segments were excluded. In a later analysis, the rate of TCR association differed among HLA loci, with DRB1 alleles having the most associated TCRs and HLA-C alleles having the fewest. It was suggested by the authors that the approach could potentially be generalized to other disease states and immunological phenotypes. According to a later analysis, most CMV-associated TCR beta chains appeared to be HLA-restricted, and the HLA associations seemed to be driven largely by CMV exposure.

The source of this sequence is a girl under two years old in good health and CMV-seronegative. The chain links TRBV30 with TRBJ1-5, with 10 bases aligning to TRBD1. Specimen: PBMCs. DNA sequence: TGTGCCTGGAACCCGGGACAGGGGTTCGGTCAGCCCCAGCATTTT. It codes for CAWNPGQGFGQPQHF.